The text below deals with one T cell receptor beta chain. Its antigen is not yet known. No qualities accompany the bases; no much larger clone lies one base away. In the paper's terms, the treatment or condition label means: in vitro stimulation with specific CMV peptide epitopes to enrich CMV-specific T cells. V lost 5 bases and J lost 1 base; the stretch between them is 20 bases long. CDR1 and CDR2 are read off the germline V gene as SGHAT and FQNNGV. The CDR3 measures 18 amino acids from cysteine to phenylalanine. CDR3 DNA is the only sequence kept; it has 54 bases, read in frame from the first base. Instrument used: Illumina HiSeq 1500. TCRdb passed the public sequencing reads through fastp at Q25 and MiXCR, retaining productive beta sequences. Each CDR3 protein appears once, grouped with its most common genes and DNA. The sample table records 550,000 to 700,000 distinct CDR3 sequences; 40% of these occur just once. The ten largest clones capture 48% of the sample.

This record comes from a study of T cell repertoires in cytomegalovirus infection (dated by TCRdb to about 2019). With respect to the entire study: The peptide stimulations were aimed at well-studied HLA-B-restricted epitopes as well as recently identified HLA-C-restricted CMV epitopes, whose presentation resists viral immunomodulation. The HLA type of each donor mattered for the analysis, because public TCR beta signatures pointed to carriage of CMV infection along with the matching HLA type. What the study reported, not specific to this receptor: The ex vivo response was dominated by HLA-C-restricted CMV-specific TCR beta clonotypes, and the single most frequent clonotype in two of eight donors was supplied by these HLA-C-restricted clonotypes. Carriers of CMV infection plus the relevant HLA type were discriminated by the cumulative frequency of public TCR beta family members in the study cohort and in an independent roughly 400-donor cohort.

This clonotype was sampled from a human donor in good health (CMV status not recorded). Some clones in this sample may be carry-over from other donors' samples. The chain employs TRBV11-2 and TRBJ1-4, with the D segment identity uncertain. This material consisted of cultured PBMCs, taken from culture after CMV antigen stimulation. The DNA is TGTGCCAGCAGCATTAACGGACTGGCGGTGGGAACTAATGAAAAACTGTTTTTT. Its protein reads: CASSINGLAVGTNEKLFF.